This TCR beta chain was documented in a study of T-cell reconstitution after alpha-beta-depleted transplantation in children. General study results and limits: High day-60 TCRbeta diversity in some patients came from surviving recipient T cells and thymic progenitors. When one year had passed after transplant, most T-cell counts and diversity came from newly produced T cells. About two months after transplant, alpha-beta T cells reportedly came from several hundred expanded graft clones.

This clonotype was recorded a few times. Its antigen is unidentified. Preparing the TCRbeta library involved the use of unique molecular identifiers. TCRdb processed the PCR reads anew with MiXCR; each CDR3 protein has one entry. The repertoire holds about 200,000 distinct CDR3 sequences, around 5.9% seen once, with 4.5% to 5.5% in the top ten. The germline V and J ends were trimmed by 7 bases and 9 bases, with 11 bases remaining between them. CDR1 SGHRS and CDR2 YFSETQ come from the germline V gene. CDR3 size: 11 residues. The chain is built from TRBV5-1 and TRBJ2-1; a weak D match, TRBD2 (5 bases). This sequence originates from a girl under three years old with combined immunodeficiency, due to receive a stem cell transplant. The sequencing used PBMCs, collected before TCRalphabeta/CD19-depleted stem cell transplant. CDR3 DNA sequence: TGCGCCAGCCGCCGGGGATTTGAGCAGTTCTTC. Translation: CASRRGFEQFF.